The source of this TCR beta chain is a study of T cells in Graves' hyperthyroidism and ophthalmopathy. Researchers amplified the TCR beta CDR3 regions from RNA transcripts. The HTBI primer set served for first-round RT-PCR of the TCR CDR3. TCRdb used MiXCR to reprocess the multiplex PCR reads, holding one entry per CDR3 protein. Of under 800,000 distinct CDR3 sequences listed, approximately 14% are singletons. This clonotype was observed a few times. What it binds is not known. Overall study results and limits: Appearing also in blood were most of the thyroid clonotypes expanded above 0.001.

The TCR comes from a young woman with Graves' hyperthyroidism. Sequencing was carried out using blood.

In DNA, the CDR3 is TGTGCCAGCAGTTACCAGGGCTCTGGGGCCAACGTCCTGACTTTC. It yields the protein CASSYQGSGANVLTF. This chain connects TRBV6-5 to TRBJ2-6; perhaps TRBD1 as D (5 bases). The length of the CDR3 is 15 residues. Trimming took off 2 bases at V and 0 bases at J, with 5 bases between the two ends. CDR1 and CDR2 (germline): MNHEY, SVGAGI.